The clone carrying this T cell receptor beta chain was counted at least ten times. The sample is drawn from a study of neurological immune-mediated disorders. V gave up 4 bases and J gave up 2 bases, with 11 bases separating them. The V gene's germline CDR1 is SGHTA and CDR2 FQGNSA. The CDR3 totals 14 residues. The method for making cDNA was 5'RACE, and it used 10-nucleotide random UMIs. TCRdb itself ran the 5' RACE reads through MiXCR, one entry per CDR3 protein. This table holds about 41,000 distinct CDR3 sequences, around 15% found once. The sequencing input was CD4+ T cells from blood. The V call is TRBV7-2, the J call TRBJ1-1, with a possible D match to TRBD1 (6 bases). The TCR originated in a woman aged 55 to 70 with HTLV-1-associated myelopathy (HAM/TSP). The CDR3 spells CASSWRGTNTEAFF. DNA for the CDR3: TGTGCCAGCAGCTGGAGGGGGACCAACACTGAAGCTTTCTTT.